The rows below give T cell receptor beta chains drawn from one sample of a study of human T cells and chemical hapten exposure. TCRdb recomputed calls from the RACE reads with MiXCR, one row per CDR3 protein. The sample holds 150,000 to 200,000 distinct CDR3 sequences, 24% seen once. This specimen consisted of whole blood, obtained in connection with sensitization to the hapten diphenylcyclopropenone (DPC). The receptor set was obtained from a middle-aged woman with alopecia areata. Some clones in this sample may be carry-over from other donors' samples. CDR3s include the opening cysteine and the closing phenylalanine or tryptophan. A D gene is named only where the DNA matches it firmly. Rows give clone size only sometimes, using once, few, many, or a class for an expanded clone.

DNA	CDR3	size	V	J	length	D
TGTGCCAGCTTGACAGGGAATGGCTACACCTTC	CASLTGNGYTF	.	TRBV12-3/TRBV12-4	TRBJ1-2	11	TRBD1
TGTGCCAGCAGCTTCATGGGGGGCGATCAGCCCCAGCATTTT	CASSFMGGDQPQHF	few	TRBV7-2	TRBJ1-5	14	.
TGCGCCAGCAGCTTGGGACTAGACCAACAAGAGACCCAGTACTTC	CASSLGLDQQETQYF	.	TRBV5-1	TRBJ2-5	15	.
TGCGCCAGCAGCCAAGATCGAGATAGGGGGGCTTTCTTT	CASSQDRDRGAFF	few	TRBV4-1	TRBJ1-1	13	.
TGCGCCAGCAGCCAAGATCCGCGGGGGGCTTCTGGAGAGCAGTACTTC	CASSQDPRGASGEQYF	.	TRBV4-1	TRBJ2-7	16	TRBD2
TGTGCCAGCAGCTTAGGCCTAGCCGGCGGGAGGGCCCTCCCAGATACGCAGTATTTT	CASSLGLAGGRALPDTQYF	.	TRBV7-2	TRBJ2-3	19	TRBD2
TGTGCCAGCAGTATGGGATACAATTCACCCCTCCACTTT	CASSMGYNSPLHF	few	TRBV27	TRBJ1-6	13	.
TGCAGTGCTAGAACAGCTACAAGGAACATTCAGTACTTC	CSARTATRNIQYF	.	TRBV20-1	TRBJ2-4	13	.
TGTGCCAGTTCTGGACAGGGAAGGTACACTGAAGCTTTCTTT	CASSGQGRYTEAFF	many	TRBV28	TRBJ1-1	14	TRBD1
TGTGCCAGCAGTGAGAGAGGGGTCTCAGATACGCAGTATTTT	CASSERGVSDTQYF	many	TRBV6-1	TRBJ2-3	14	.
TGTGCCAGTAGTCAGGGAATTATTAATCAGCCCCAGCATTTT	CASSQGIINQPQHF	.	TRBV19	TRBJ1-5	14	.
TGTGCCAGCAGTTTATTTCCCGGTATGGGTGGTGAGCAGTTCTTC	CASSLFPGMGGEQFF	once	TRBV27	TRBJ2-1	15	.
TGCAGTGCTAGAGTAAGGGGTAGCAATCAGCCCCAGCATTTT	CSARVRGSNQPQHF	few	TRBV20-1	TRBJ1-5	14	.
TGTGCCAGCAGTTTAGAGGCCCCAGGGGAGATGGGCGAGCAGTACTTC	CASSLEAPGEMGEQYF	few	TRBV27	TRBJ2-7	16	.
TGCGCCAGCAGCCAAGGTGGAGGACCGAGACAGGGTAAATCTAGTACGCAGTATTTT	CASSQGGGPRQGKSSTQYF	.	TRBV4-1	TRBJ2-3	19	TRBD1
TGTGCCAGCAGTTTAATAGGGGGCGGGAAGCCCCAGCATTTT	CASSLIGGGKPQHF	many	TRBV28	TRBJ1-5	14	TRBD1
TGTGCCAGCAGCCAAATTTTGGCGGGAGCCTACGAGCAGTACTTC	CASSQILAGAYEQYF	.	TRBV4-2	TRBJ2-7	15	TRBD2
TGTGCCATCAGTGTAGCGGATAGCTCCTACAATGAGCAGTTCTTC	CAISVADSSYNEQFF	.	TRBV10-3	TRBJ2-1	15	.
TGCGCCAGCAGCCAGAATCCATATCAGCCCCAGCATTTT	CASSQNPYQPQHF	once	TRBV4-3	TRBJ1-5	13	.
TGCAGTGCTACACCTTACGCGGCAGGGGGATTTCAGCCCCAGCATTTT	CSATPYAAGGFQPQHF	many	TRBV20-1	TRBJ1-5	16	TRBD1
TGTGCCAGCAGCTTAGTCCAGGGGCGGTCAGAGACCCAGTACTTC	CASSLVQGRSETQYF	.	TRBV7-9	TRBJ2-5	15	.
TGTGCCAGCAGTGATTTTGGGGGGACAGAGACCCAGTACTTC	CASSDFGGTETQYF	few	TRBV25-1	TRBJ2-5	14	.
TGTGCCAGCGTTAGACAGGGGGCGATGAACACTGAAGCTTTCTTT	CASVRQGAMNTEAFF	few	TRBV3-1	TRBJ1-1	15	TRBD1
TGTGCCAGCAGTTTGCAAATGAGAAACACCATATATTTT	CASSLQMRNTIYF	.	TRBV6-2/TRBV6-3	TRBJ1-3	13	.
TGCAGTGCCCCGAGGATAGGCGGGGAGCTGTTTTTT	CSAPRIGGELFF	few	TRBV20-1	TRBJ2-2	12	.
TGCGCCAGCAGCTTGGGTGACTACCGGGATACGCAGTATTTT	CASSLGDYRDTQYF	.	TRBV5-1	TRBJ2-3	14	.
TGTGCCAGCAGCTTAGGAATCAGCTTTCGGGAACTGTTTTTT	CASSLGISFRELFF	few	TRBV7-2	TRBJ1-4	14	.
TGTGCCAGCAGCCCTACAGGGGGTACGTACAATGAGCAGTTCTTC	CASSPTGGTYNEQFF	.	TRBV12-3/TRBV12-4	TRBJ2-1	15	TRBD1
TGTGCCAGCAGCCCAAATTCCGTCAATGAAAAACTGTTTTTT	CASSPNSVNEKLFF	few	TRBV27	TRBJ1-4	14	.
TGTGCCAGCCTTCGGACTAGCGGGTTCTACGAGCAGTACTTC	CASLRTSGFYEQYF	.	TRBV6-2/TRBV6-3	TRBJ2-7	14	TRBD2